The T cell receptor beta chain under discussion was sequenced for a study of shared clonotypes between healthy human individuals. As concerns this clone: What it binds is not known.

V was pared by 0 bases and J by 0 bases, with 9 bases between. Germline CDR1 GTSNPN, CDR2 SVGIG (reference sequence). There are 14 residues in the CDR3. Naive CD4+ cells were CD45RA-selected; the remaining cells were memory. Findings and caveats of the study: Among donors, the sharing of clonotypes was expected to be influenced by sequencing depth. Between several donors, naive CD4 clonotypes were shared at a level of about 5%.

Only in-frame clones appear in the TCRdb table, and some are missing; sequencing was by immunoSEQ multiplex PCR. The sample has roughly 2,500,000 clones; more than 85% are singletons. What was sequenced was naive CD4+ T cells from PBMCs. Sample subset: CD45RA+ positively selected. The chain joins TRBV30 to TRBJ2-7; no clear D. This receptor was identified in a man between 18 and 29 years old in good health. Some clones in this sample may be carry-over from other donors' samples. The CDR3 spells CAWSVKTDSYEQYF. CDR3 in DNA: TGTGCCTGGAGTGTAAAGACGGACTCCTACGAGCAGTACTTC. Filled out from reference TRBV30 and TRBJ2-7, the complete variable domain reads SQTIHQWPATLVQPVGSPLSLECTVEGTSNPNLYWYRQAAGRGLQLLFYSVGIGQISSEVPQNLSASRPQDRQFILSSKKLLLSDSGFYLCAWSVKTDSYEQYFGPGTRLTVT.